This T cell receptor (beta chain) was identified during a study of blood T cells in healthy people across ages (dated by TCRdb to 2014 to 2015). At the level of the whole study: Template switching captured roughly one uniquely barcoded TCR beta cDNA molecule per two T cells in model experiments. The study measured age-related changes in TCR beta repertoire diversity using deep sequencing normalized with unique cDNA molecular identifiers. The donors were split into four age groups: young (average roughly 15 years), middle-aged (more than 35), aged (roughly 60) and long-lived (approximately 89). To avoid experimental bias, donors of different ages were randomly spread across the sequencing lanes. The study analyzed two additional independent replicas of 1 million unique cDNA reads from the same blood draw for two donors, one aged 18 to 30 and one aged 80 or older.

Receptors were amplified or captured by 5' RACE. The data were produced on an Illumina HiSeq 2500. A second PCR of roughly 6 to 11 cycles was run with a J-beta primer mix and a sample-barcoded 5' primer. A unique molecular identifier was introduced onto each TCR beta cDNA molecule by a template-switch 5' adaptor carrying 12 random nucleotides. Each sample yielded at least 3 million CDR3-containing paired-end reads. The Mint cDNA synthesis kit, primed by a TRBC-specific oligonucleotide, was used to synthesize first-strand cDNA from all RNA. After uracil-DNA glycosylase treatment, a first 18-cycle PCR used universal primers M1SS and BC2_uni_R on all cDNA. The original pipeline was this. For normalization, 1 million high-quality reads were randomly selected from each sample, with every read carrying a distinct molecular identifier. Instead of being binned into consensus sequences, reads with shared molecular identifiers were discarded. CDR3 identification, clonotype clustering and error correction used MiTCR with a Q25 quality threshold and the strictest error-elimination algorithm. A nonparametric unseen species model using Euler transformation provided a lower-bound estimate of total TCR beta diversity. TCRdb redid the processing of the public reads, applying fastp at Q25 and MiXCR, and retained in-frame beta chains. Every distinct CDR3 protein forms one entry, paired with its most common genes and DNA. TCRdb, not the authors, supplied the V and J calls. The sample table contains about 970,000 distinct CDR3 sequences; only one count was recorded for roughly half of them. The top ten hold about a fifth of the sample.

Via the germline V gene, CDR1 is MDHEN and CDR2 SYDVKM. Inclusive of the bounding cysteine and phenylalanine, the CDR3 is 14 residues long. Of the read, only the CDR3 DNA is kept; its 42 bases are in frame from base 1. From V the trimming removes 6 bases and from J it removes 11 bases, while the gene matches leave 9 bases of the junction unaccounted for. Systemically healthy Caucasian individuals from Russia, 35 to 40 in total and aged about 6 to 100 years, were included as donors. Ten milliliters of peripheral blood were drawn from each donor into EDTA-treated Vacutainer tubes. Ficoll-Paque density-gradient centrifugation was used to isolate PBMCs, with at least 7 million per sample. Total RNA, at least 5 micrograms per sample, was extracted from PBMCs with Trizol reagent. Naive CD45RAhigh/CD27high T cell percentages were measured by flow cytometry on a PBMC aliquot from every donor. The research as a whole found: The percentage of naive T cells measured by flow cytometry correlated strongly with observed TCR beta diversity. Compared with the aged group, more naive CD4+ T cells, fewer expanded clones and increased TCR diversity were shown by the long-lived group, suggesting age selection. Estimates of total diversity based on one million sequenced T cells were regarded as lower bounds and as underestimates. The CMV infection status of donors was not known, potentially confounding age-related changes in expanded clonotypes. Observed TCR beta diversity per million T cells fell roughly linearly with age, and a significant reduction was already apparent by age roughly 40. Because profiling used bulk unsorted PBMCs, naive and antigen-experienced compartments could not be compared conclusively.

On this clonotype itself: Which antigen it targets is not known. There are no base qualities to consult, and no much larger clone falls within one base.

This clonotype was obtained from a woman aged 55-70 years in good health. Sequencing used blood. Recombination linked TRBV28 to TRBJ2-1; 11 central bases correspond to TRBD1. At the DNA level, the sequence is TGTGCCAGCAGATCCGGGACAGGGGGAATAAAGCAGTTCTTC. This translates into CASRSGTGGIKQFF.